A selection of T cell receptor beta chains follows, all from one sample in a study of cytomegalovirus exposure and HLA in healthy donors. Measured with immunoSEQ multiplex PCR; TCRdb has only the in-frame clones, and not every one. The table has about 100,000 clones, 60% to 75% seen once. The sequencing input was PBMCs. Receptor source: a woman aged 40 to 49 in good health and CMV-seronegative. Both conserved end residues are part of each CDR3. D genes are given only for firm matches. Clone size is stated in some rows and not others, as once, few, many or a class when expanded.

TRBJ2-1 | - | TRBV27 | - | CASSLSRTGFYNEQFF | TGTGCCAGCAGTTTATCGCGGACGGGGTTCTACAATGAGCAGTTCTTC
TRBJ1-2 | - | TRBV2 | TRBD1 | CASSTMTGNGYTF | TGTGCCAGCAGTACAATGACAGGGAATGGCTACACCTTC
TRBJ1-1 | - | TRBV18 | TRBD1 | CASSPQMNRGTEAFF | TGTGCCAGCTCACCGCAAATGAACAGGGGCACTGAAGCTTTCTTT
TRBJ2-7 | - | TRBV29-1 | TRBD2 | CSVRLAGGLSYEQYF | TGCAGCGTTCGACTAGCGGGAGGGCTCTCCTACGAGCAGTACTTC
TRBJ1-4 | few | TRBV25-1 | - | CASSERENEKLFF | TGTGCCAGCAGTGAAAGAGAAAATGAAAAACTGTTTTTT
TRBJ2-3 | - | TRBV29-1 | TRBD2 | CSAQGGTSGVASTDTQYF | TGCAGCGCTCAGGGGGGGACTAGCGGGGTTGCTAGCACAGATACGCAGTATTTT
TRBJ1-2 | once | TRBV29-1 | TRBD1 | CSATDRAGYTF | TGCAGCGCTACTGACAGGGCTGGCTACACCTTC
TRBJ1-5 | - | TRBV19 | - | CASSIAPPGEGNQPQHF | TGTGCCAGTAGTATAGCCCCCCCTGGGGAGGGCAATCAGCCCCAGCATTTT
TRBJ1-2 | - | TRBV28 | TRBD1 | CASSDYRDRVYGYTF | TGTGCCAGCAGTGACTACCGGGACAGGGTCTATGGCTACACCTTC
TRBJ2-1 | few | TRBV2 | - | CASESTQGGDNEQFF | TGTGCCAGCGAATCTACCCAAGGCGGAGACAATGAGCAGTTCTTC
TRBJ2-3 | - | TRBV7-6 | - | CASSRNSGDTQYF | TGTGCCAGCAGCCGTAATAGTGGTGATACGCAGTATTTT
TRBJ1-4 | - | TRBV10-2 | TRBD1 | CASSAPGTGYEKLFF | TGCGCCAGCAGTGCGCCAGGGACAGGTTATGAAAAACTGTTTTTT
TRBJ1-6 | - | TRBV7-9 | - | CASSPWTDNSPLHF | TGTGCCAGCAGCCCTTGGACAGATAATTCACCCCTCCACTTT
TRBJ2-3 | - | TRBV19 | TRBD2 | CASGGGADTQYF | TGTGCCAGTGGCGGGGGAGCAGATACGCAGTATTTT
TRBJ2-2 | - | TRBV15 | - | CATSRGGTDTGELFF | TGTGCCACCAGCAGAGGGGGGACTGACACCGGGGAGCTGTTTTTT
TRBJ1-2 | - | TRBV6-6 | TRBD1 | CASSYSGQSSYGYTF | TGTGCCAGCAGTTACTCGGGACAGAGCTCCTATGGCTACACCTTC
TRBJ1-2 | once | TRBV27 | - | CASSGGISSYGYTF | TGTGCCAGCAGTGGAGGAATTTCATCCTATGGCTACACCTTC
TRBJ2-7 | - | TRBV11-2 | TRBD1 | CASSSSTWDRGLGEQYF | TGTGCCAGCAGCTCATCGACTTGGGACAGGGGGCTAGGCGAGCAGTACTTC
TRBJ2-1 | - | TRBV9 | TRBD2 | CASSVSGGTSYNEQFF | TGTGCCAGCAGCGTTAGCGGGGGGACGTCCTACAATGAGCAGTTCTTC
TRBJ2-1 | - | TRBV19 | TRBD2 | CASIAGGRNEQFF | TGTGCCAGTATTGCGGGGGGGCGGAATGAGCAGTTCTTC
TRBJ2-5 | - | TRBV5-6 | TRBD2 | CASSKTSGGAETQYF | TGTGCCAGCAGCAAAACAAGCGGGGGGGCAGAGACCCAGTACTTC
TRBJ2-2 | - | TRBV7-3 | TRBD2 | CASSAGLASGELFF | TGTGCCAGCAGCGCCGGACTAGCTTCCGGGGAGCTGTTTTTT